This T cell receptor (beta chain) emerged from a study of shared clonotypes between healthy human individuals. Repertoires were generated with immunoSEQ multiplex PCR, while TCRdb's copy carries only in-frame clones and drops some. The repertoire includes around 500,000 clones, about 76% of them detected once, and approximately 13% sits in the top ten. This CDR3 is 18 amino acids long. Germline CDR1 LNHNV, CDR2 YYDKDF (reference sequence). Between the trimmed V and J ends, which lost 5 bases and 0 bases, there was a span of 20 bases. Material for sequencing was PBMCs. The chain links TRBV15 to TRBJ2-4, with D possibly being TRBD2 (5 bases). The sequence derives from a woman between 40 and 55 years old in good health. Some clones in this sample may be carry-over from other donors' samples. DNA of the CDR3: TGTGCCACCAGCTATAGCGAAACGCACCCCCTAGCCAAAAACATTCAGTACTTC. Protein: CATSYSETHPLAKNIQYF.